Following are 14 T cell receptor beta chains from one sample sequenced in a study of shared clonotypes between healthy human individuals. Clones were sequenced by immunoSEQ multiplex PCR, and TCRdb holds only the in-frame ones, with some missing. The repertoire holds 2 million to 3 million clones, with 80% to 95% as singletons. Sequencing used naive CD4+ T cells from PBMCs. Specified subset: CD45RA+ positively selected. The receptors derive from a man between 18 and 35 years old in good health. Some clones in this sample may be carry-over from other donors' samples.

The genes are TRBV7-3 and TRBJ1-1, with D perhaps matching TRBD1 (5 bases). Trimming pared 5 bases from V and 9 bases from J, leaving 19 bases between. Per the germline V gene, CDR1 is SGHTA and CDR2 is FQGTGA. The CDR3 totals 14 residues. DNA of the CDR3: TGTGCCAGCAGCAAGACCGGGACGGATATCAAAGCTTTCTTT. It translates to CASSKTGTDIKAFF.

The chain uses TRBV4-1 and TRBJ1-1, with D possibly matching TRBD1 (5 bases). Germline-derived CDR1 and CDR2 are MGHRA and YSYEKL. Trimming pared 3 bases from V and 2 bases from J, leaving 25 bases between. This CDR3 contains 19 residues. CDR3 amino acids: CASSQIPTFPGGQNTEAFF. As DNA, the CDR3 is TGCGCCAGCAGCCAGATTCCCACCTTCCCCGGGGGTCAAAACACTGAAGCTTTCTTT.

The chain links TRBV5-1 to TRBJ2-2; D may be TRBD2 (6 bases). This CDR3 spans 16 amino acids. CDR1 is SGHRS and CDR2 is YFSETQ in the germline V gene. V was shortened by 3 bases and J by 1 base, with 13 bases between the two germline ends. DNA for the CDR3: TGCGCCAGCAGCTGGGCGGCGGGGAAGAACACCGGGGAGCTGTTTTTT. This codes for CASSWAAGKNTGELFF.

The chain combines TRBV4-1 with TRBJ2-2, with 14 bases identical to TRBD2. The V gene's germline CDR1 is MGHRA and CDR2 YSYEKL. Trimming cost V 4 bases and J 7 bases; bases outside gene matches: 14. This CDR3 spans 19 amino acids. The CDR3 loop is CASSRGTSGSWSRVGELFF. CDR3 DNA sequence: TGCGCCAGCAGCCGAGGGACTAGCGGGAGCTGGAGTAGAGTCGGGGAGCTGTTTTTT.

The chain couples TRBV5-6 to TRBJ1-1, with a weak D call TRBD1 (6 bases). V shed 2 bases and J shed 7 bases, with 6 bases lying between them. Germline V gives CDR1 SGHDT, CDR2 YYEEEE. This CDR3 spans 11 amino acids. CDR3: CASSLGGEAFF. The CDR3 DNA reads as TGTGCCAGCAGCTTAGGGGGTGAAGCTTTCTTT.

CDR3 region: CASSQGLAGASTLDTQYF. Here the CDR3 DNA reads TGCGCCAGCAGCCAAGGACTAGCGGGGGCTAGTACACTAGATACGCAGTATTTT. The chain employs TRBV5-1 and TRBJ2-3; 13 nucleotides line up with TRBD2. CDR3 length equals 18 residues. Trimming removed 4 bases from V and 5 bases from J; junction bases left unmatched: 13. CDR1 is SGHRS and CDR2 is YFSETQ in the germline V gene.

The chain employs TRBV5-3 and TRBJ2-3; D is unclear. TRBV5-3 is an ORF; its function is uncertain. This CDR3 region has 14 residues. Between the trimmed V and J ends, which lost 4 bases and 0 bases, there was a span of 9 bases. CDR3 bases: TGTGCCAGAAGCCCCAGCGAGAGCACAGATACGCAGTATTTT. Translating gives CARSPSESTDTQYF.

The rearrangement joins TRBV6-1 to TRBJ2-1; the D call may be TRBD1 or TRBD2 (5 bases each). This CDR3 is 14 amino acids long. Germline values: CDR1 MNHNS, CDR2 SASEGT. V lost 6 bases and J lost 7, with 16 bases in between. CDR3 region: CASRGSVGENEQFF. Here the CDR3 DNA reads TGTGCCAGCAGGGGCAGCGTAGGGGAGAATGAGCAGTTCTTC.

This clone was seen just once. The J gene is TRBJ2-7, the V gene TRBV27; D is undetermined. Germline-derived CDR1 and CDR2 are MNHEY and SMNVEV (reference sequence). Trimming took off 8 bases at V and 6 bases at J, with 11 bases between the two ends. The CDR3 contains 11 residues. CDR3 sequence (DNA): TGTGCCAGCTCAGAAGGGATCGAGCAGTACTTC. Amino acids: CASSEGIEQYF.

V is TRBV5-1 and J is TRBJ2-6; 8 bases are a match to TRBD1. The CDR3 runs to 18 residues. Germline-derived CDR1 and CDR2 are SGHRS and YFSETQ. The V and J ends lost 3 bases and 0 bases, in that order; junction bases with no gene match: 8. The CDR3: CASSSGTGHISGANVLTF. CDR3 DNA sequence: TGCGCCAGCAGCTCCGGGACAGGACATATCTCTGGGGCCAACGTCCTGACTTTC.

This chain connects TRBV18 to TRBJ2-2; D is perhaps TRBD1 (6 bases). The CDR3 runs 14 residues. Trimming shortened V by 4 bases and J by 1 base, and 7 bases separated the two germline ends. Germline V lookup: CDR1 KGHSH, CDR2 LQKENI. As DNA, the CDR3 is TGTGCCAGCTCACGGACAGTGAACACCGGGGAGCTGTTTTTT. This sequence encodes CASSRTVNTGELFF.

A remark on this clone: The same CDR3 is also encoded by other DNA sequences in this sample. The V gene is TRBV28, the J gene TRBJ1-5; no firm D call. This CDR3 is 15 amino acids long. Germline V lookup: CDR1 MDHEN, CDR2 SYDVKM. The V end was cut by 3 bases, the J end by 0 bases, with 9 bases between. The CDR3 loop is CASSFSSYSNQPQHF. The CDR3 DNA reads as TGTGCCAGCAGTTTTTCCAGCTATAGCAATCAGCCCCAGCATTTT.

This clone was seen only once. V is TRBV21-1 and J is TRBJ2-4. TRBV21-1 is classified as a pseudogene. CDR3 length: 14 amino acids. The CDR3 bases are TGTGCCAGCAGCAAAGAGGGAAGGTGTAACATTCAGTACTTC. Its translation: CASSKEGRCNIQYF.

The rearrangement uses TRBV10-3 and TRBJ1-1; no clear D gene. CDR3 length: 14 amino acids. CDR1 is ENHRY and CDR2 is SYGVKD in the germline V gene. V lost 3 bases to trimming and J lost 5 bases, with 13 bases between them. CDR3 coding DNA: TGTGCCATCAGTGACCGAACTTTGCCTACTGAAGCTTTCTTT. It encodes CAISDRTLPTEAFF.